The 9 T cell receptor beta chains below all came from one sample that was sequenced in a study of T cell responses to AZD1222 COVID-19 vaccine. The table came from immunoSEQ multiplex PCR; TCRdb's copy has only in-frame clones and leaves some out. The sample has 150,000 to 190,000 clones; 90% are singletons. Sequences were derived from peripheral blood, sampled on day 0 of AZD1222 vaccination. All receptors come from an adult in good health.

The chain links TRBV30 to TRBJ1-1, with D unresolved. CDR1 and CDR2 from the germline V gene are GTSNPN and SVGIG (reference sequence). The V end was cut by 5 bases, the J end by 6 bases, with 13 bases between. This CDR3 is built from 12 residues. CDR3 loop: CAWGPTAAEAFF. The CDR3 DNA follows: TGTGCCTGGGGCCCTACGGCAGCTGAAGCTTTCTTT.

V is TRBV19 and J is TRBJ2-7; TRBD1 might be the D (6 bases). The CDR3 is made up of 13 amino acids. V was shortened by 8 bases and J by 0 bases, with 11 bases between the two germline ends. In germline, CDR1 is LNHDA, CDR2 SQIVND (reference sequence). This CDR3 reads CASSQGTSYEQYF. The CDR3, as DNA: TGTGCCAGTTCACAGGGAACCTCCTACGAGCAGTACTTC.

The chain links TRBV24-1 to TRBJ1-6; a possible D gene is TRBD1 (5 bases). Per germline, CDR1 KGHDR and CDR2 SFDVKD. This CDR3 has 11 amino acids. V shed 8 bases and J shed 9 bases, with 7 bases lying between them. This CDR3 is CATMGVSPLHF. The CDR3 DNA sequence: TGTGCCACCATGGGGGTTTCACCCCTCCACTTT.

This chain uses TRBV7-3 with TRBJ2-1; 12 bases match TRBD2. CDR1 is SGHTA and CDR2 is FQGTGA in the germline V gene. The CDR3 contains 14 residues. The ends lost 5 bases at V and 6 bases at J; junction bases unmatched: 2. CDR3: CASSETSGSNEQFF. The DNA for the CDR3 is TGTGCCAGCAGCGAGACTAGCGGGAGCAATGAGCAGTTCTTC.

This clone has only a few counts. The chain combines TRBV10-3 with TRBJ2-7; 8 bases agree with TRBD2. There are 15 residues in the CDR3. Per the germline V gene, CDR1 is ENHRY and CDR2 is SYGVKD. Trimming cost V 6 bases and J 4 bases; bases outside gene matches: 11. CDR3 loop: CAISGFSGEPYEQYF. The CDR3 coding sequence is TGTGCCATCAGCGGGTTTAGCGGGGAACCTTACGAGCAGTACTTC.

This sequence joins TRBV21-1 and TRBJ1-2. TRBV21-1 has pseudogene status. The CDR3 is made up of 11 amino acids. CDR3 nucleotide sequence: TGTGCCAGCAAACGGAACCTGGGCTACACCTTC. As protein: CASKRNLGYTF.

The V and J genes are TRBV24-1 and TRBJ2-7, with D tentatively TRBD1 (5 bases). The CDR3 sequence is 13 residues long. The germline V gene has CDR1 KGHDR and CDR2 SFDVKD. V shed 4 bases and J shed 12 bases, with 18 bases lying between them. The CDR3 DNA reads TGTGCCACCAGTGACACCGTTGACAGTAGGAGGTACTTC. This codes for CATSDTVDSRRYF.

The CDR3 reads CASSVGTSGTNEQFF. In DNA form, the CDR3 reads TGTGCCAGCAGCGTGGGGACTAGCGGGACCAATGAGCAGTTCTTC. V is TRBV9 and J is TRBJ2-1; 13 positions match TRBD2. CDR3 length equals 15 residues. Germline V gene lookup returns CDR1 SGDLS and CDR2 YYNGEE. J was trimmed by 6 bases and V by 2 bases; bases with no gene match: 2.

This chain joins TRBV18 and TRBJ2-7, with D hard to call. In germline, CDR1 is KGHSH, CDR2 LQKENI. CDR3 length equals 12 residues. With 2 bases removed from V and 3 bases from J, the gap between germline ends came to 5 bases. The DNA of the CDR3 is TGTGCCAGCTCACCAAACCTCTACGAGCAGTACTTC. Protein sequence: CASSPNLYEQYF.